The 21 T cell receptor beta chains below all came from one sample that was sequenced in a study of CD8+CD57+ T cells in acquired aplastic anemia. TCR beta VDJ and CDR3 profiles were obtained from a genomic DNA template. Using its own MiXCR run on the reads, TCRdb lists one record per CDR3 protein. The sample lists around 500,000 distinct CDR3 sequences, under 40% occurring once. Sequencing was done on patients that had shown CD8+CD57+ cell expansion by flow cytometry. What was sequenced was sorted CD4+, CD8+, or CD8+CD57+ T cells (not recorded which) from PBMCs. These TCRs come from a human donor with aplastic anemia.

The V and J genes are TRBV7-2 and TRBJ2-7; D might be TRBD1 (5 bases). With 5 bases removed from V and 9 bases from J, the gap between germline ends came to 17 bases. Germline CDR1 reads SGHTA; CDR2 reads FQGNSA. CDR3 size: 13 residues. Here the CDR3 reads CASSPRTKGRQYF. Written as DNA, the CDR3 is TGTGCCAGCAGCCCCAGGACAAAGGGAAGGCAGTACTTC.

This clonotype was counted ten times or more. The V gene is TRBV18, the J gene TRBJ2-3, with D hard to call. From germline, CDR1 is KGHSH and CDR2 LQKENI. V lost 8 bases, J lost 4 bases, and 7 bases lay in between. The CDR3 spans 11 residues. The CDR3 nucleotides read TGTGCCAGCAGTCCTGCAGATACGCAGTATTTT. Encoded protein: CASSPADTQYF. The complete variable domain, with remaining parts taken from reference TRBV18 and TRBJ2-3, reads NAGVMQNPRHLVRRRGQEARLRCSPMKGHSHVYWYRQLPEEGLKFMVYLQKENIIDESGMPKERFSAEFPKEGPSILRIQQVVRGDSAAYFCASSPADTQYFGPGTRLTVL.

The chain has TRBV6-2 or TRBV6-3 and TRBJ1-6, with TRBD1 matching over 7 bases. The J segment lost 7 bases and the V segment lost 0 bases, leaving 3 bases of the junction unmatched. Germline assignment: CDR1 MNHEY and CDR2 SVGEGT. This CDR3 region has 15 residues. The CDR3 region has the DNA TGTGCCAGCAGTTACTCTGGACAGGAAAATTCACCCCTCCACTTT. Protein product: CASSYSGQENSPLHF.

This clonotype was seen ten or more times. The chain uses TRBV24-1 and TRBJ2-1, with D uncertain. The CDR3 has 12 residues. CDR1 is KGHDR and CDR2 is SFDVKD in the germline V gene. The V and J ends lost 9 bases and 1 base respectively, with 6 bases between them. The CDR3: CATGRSYNEQFF. CDR3 DNA: TGTGCCACCGGACGATCCTACAATGAGCAGTTCTTC.

This clonotype was counted only a few times. The chain carries TRBV4-2 and TRBJ2-1; D call uncertain. Germline V gene sequence: CDR1 LGHNA, CDR2 YNFKEQ. The V gene lost 0 bases and the J gene lost 2 bases, with 8 bases spanning the gap. The CDR3 totals 15 residues. CDR3 sequence (DNA): TGTGCCAGCAGCCAAGAGACCCGGACCTACAATGAGCAGTTCTTC. This encodes CASSQETRTYNEQFF.

The CDR3 spells CASSLGVGGFGNTIYF. CDR3 bases: TGTGCCAGCAGCCTGGGGGTAGGGGGCTTCGGAAACACCATATATTTT. This sequence joins TRBV5-6 and TRBJ1-3; 7 positions match TRBD1. V shed 4 bases and J 4 bases; nucleotides not matched to a gene: 11. Germline CDR1 SGHDT, CDR2 YYEEEE. This CDR3 comprises 16 residues. Complete variable domain (other parts from reference TRBV5-6 and TRBJ1-3): DAGVTQSPTHLIKTRGQQVTLRCSPKSGHDTVSWYQQALGQGPQFIFQYYEEEERQRGNFPDRFSGHQFPNYSSELNVNALLLGDSALYLCASSLGVGGFGNTIYFGEGSWLTVV.

This clonotype was detected ten times or more. The chain joins TRBV7-9 to TRBJ1-6; D gene unclear. V was cut by 0 bases and J by 6 bases, with 12 bases left in between. Germline CDR1 is SEHNR and CDR2 is FQNEAQ (reference sequence). The CDR3 contains 16 residues. The CDR3 protein is CASSLAFGGSNSPLHF. The CDR3, as DNA: TGTGCCAGCAGCTTAGCGTTTGGAGGCAGTAATTCACCCCTCCACTTT. The full variable domain, rest sourced from reference TRBV7-9 and TRBJ1-6, is DTGVSQNPRHKITKRGQNVTFRCDPISEHNRLYWYRQTLGQGPEFLTYFQNEAQLEKSRLLSDRFSAERPKGSFSTLEIQRTEQGDSAMYLCASSLAFGGSNSPLHFGNGTRLTVT.

This chain uses TRBV25-1 with TRBJ1-3, with 11 nucleotides matching TRBD1. The CDR3 consists of 14 residues. The ends lost 3 bases at V and 10 bases at J; junction bases unmatched: 5. Germline V gene lookup returns CDR1 MGHDK and CDR2 SYGVNS. The CDR3 DNA reads TGTGCCAGCAGTGATGGACAGGGGGCGACGACCATATATTTT. Residues: CASSDGQGATTIYF.

This clonotype was found a few times. V is TRBV4-2 and J is TRBJ2-7; D remains unclear. The CDR3 totals 15 residues. Trimming stripped 0 bases from V and 2 bases from J, with 11 bases between. Looked up from germline, CDR1 is LGHNA and CDR2 is YNFKEQ. This chain's CDR3 is CASSQDLRTAYEQYF. The CDR3 region has the DNA TGTGCCAGCAGCCAAGATCTTCGGACCGCCTACGAGCAGTACTTC.

Of note for this clonotype: Germline and junction disagree at one end, which may indicate a read error. The gene calls are TRBV6-2 or TRBV6-3 and TRBJ2-7; D unclear. The CDR3 is made up of 12 amino acids. The V gene's germline CDR1 is MNHEY and CDR2 SVGEGT. In DNA, the CDR3 is TGTGCCTGCAGTTACGCATTCTACGAGCAGTACTTC. Protein product: CACSYAFYEQYF.

This sequence joins TRBV24-1 and TRBJ2-3; D is ambiguous. V lost 8 bases to trimming and J lost 11 bases, with 13 bases between them. CDR3 length equals 11 residues. Germline loops: CDR1 KGHDR, CDR2 SFDVKD. CDR3 in amino acids: CATNVRDEQYF. The CDR3, as DNA: TGTGCCACCAATGTTCGCGATGAGCAGTATTTT.

The chain is built from TRBV7-8 and TRBJ1-2; D possibly corresponds to TRBD1 (5 bases). Trimming removed 5 bases at V and 8 bases at J, with 18 bases between. The CDR3 spans 14 residues. Germline values: CDR1 SGHVS, CDR2 FQNEAQ. The CDR3 nucleotides read TGTGCCAGCAGCATTAAGACCGGGACCGGGGGCTACACCTTC. It is translated as CASSIKTGTGGYTF. The full variable domain, with the rest looked up from reference TRBV7-8 and TRBJ1-2, is GAGVSQSPRYKVAKRGQDVALRCDPISGHVSLFWYQQALGQGPEFLTYFQNEAQLDKSGLPSDRFFAERPEGSVSTLKIQRTQQEDSAVYLCASSIKTGTGGYTFGSGTRLTVV.

The rearrangement joins TRBV25-1 to TRBJ1-2; D is perhaps TRBD1 (6 bases). Trimming stripped 2 bases from V and 3 bases from J, with 7 bases between. This CDR3 has 13 amino acids. Germline CDR1 MGHDK, CDR2 SYGVNS. CDR3 protein: CASSEGTYYGYTF. The CDR3 DNA sequence: TGTGCCAGCAGTGAAGGGACATACTATGGCTACACCTTC.

This chain connects TRBV3-1 to TRBJ1-1, with a possible D match to TRBD1 (5 bases). The CDR3 runs 11 residues. V lost 10 bases, J lost 6 bases, and 12 bases lay in between. Per germline, CDR1 LGHDT and CDR2 YNNKEL (reference sequence). DNA for the CDR3: TGTGCCACCGGGTTGGGGGCTGAAGCTTTCTTT. This sequence encodes CATGLGAEAFF.

Worth noting for this clonotype: The junction departs from the called germline gene at one end, perhaps through a read error. The chain employs TRBV25-1 and TRBJ1-6; TRBD1 matches at 10 bases. The CDR3 is 16 amino acids. The germline gives CDR1 MGHDK, CDR2 SYGVNS. The CDR3: CASSEFGTGVSSPLHF. The DNA for the CDR3 is TGTGCCAGCAGCGAATTTGGGACAGGGGTATCTTCACCCCTCCACTTT.

The chain links TRBV7-9 to TRBJ2-1; TRBD2 might be the D (6 bases). The CDR3 has 12 amino acids. Germline V gives CDR1 SEHNR, CDR2 FQNEAQ (reference sequence). V lost 7 bases and J lost 8, with 12 bases in between. The CDR3 coding sequence is TGTGCCAGCACCCCCCCGGGGGATGAGCAGTTCTTC. Encoded protein: CASTPPGDEQFF.

The sample holds many counts of this clonotype. This chain links TRBV6-1 with TRBJ1-6; 7 positions match TRBD1. CDR1 MNHNS and CDR2 SASEGT come from the germline V gene. The CDR3 is made up of 13 amino acids. V dropped 10 bases and J dropped 11; count of bases not matched to a gene: 11. The CDR3 sequence: CATAQGITTPLHF. The CDR3 DNA reads TGTGCCACTGCACAGGGGATAACGACACCCCTCCACTTT.

The rearrangement joins TRBV6-5 to TRBJ2-7, with TRBD1 as a possible D gene (5 bases). The length of the CDR3 is 15 residues. V was pared by 4 bases and J by 4 bases, with 17 bases between. The germline V gene has CDR1 MNHEY and CDR2 SVGAGI. The CDR3 DNA sequence: TGTGCCAGCAGTTTCAGAAGACAGCAAGATTACGAGCAGTACTTC. Translating gives CASSFRRQQDYEQYF.

The rearrangement joins TRBV11-1 to TRBJ1-4; 9 bases match TRBD1. There are 15 residues in the CDR3. Germline CDR1 and CDR2: SGHAT and FQDESV (reference sequence). The V gene end was trimmed by 3 bases and the J gene end by 8 bases; junction bases not matched to a gene: 7. CDR3 loop: CASSFKQGAGEKLFF. The DNA for the CDR3 is TGTGCCAGCAGCTTCAAACAGGGGGCGGGAGAAAAACTGTTTTTT. Full variable domain (remainder filled in from reference TRBV11-1 and TRBJ1-4): EAEVAQSPRYKITEKSQAVAFWCDPISGHATLYWYRQILGQGPELLVQFQDESVVDDSQLPKDRFSAERLKGVDSTLKIQPAELGDSAMYLCASSFKQGAGEKLFFGSGTQLSVL.

There are many counts of this clonotype. The rearrangement joins TRBV7-3 to TRBJ2-2; D is uncertain. V was trimmed by 7 bases and J by 3 bases, leaving 6 bases between them. This CDR3 has 12 amino acids. The germline V gene has CDR1 SGHTA and CDR2 FQGTGA. The CDR3: CASTDYTGELFF. CDR3 nucleotide sequence: TGTGCCAGCACCGACTACACCGGGGAGCTGTTTTTT.

In regard to this clonotype: This is likely a read error, given that the CDR3 carries no conserved phenylalanine or tryptophan at its end. The limits of the CDR3 on the DNA are not certain, so only TCRdb's listed CDR3 is given. V gene TRBV25-1 combines with J gene TRBJ2-5. Per germline, CDR1 MGHDK and CDR2 SYGVNS. From its first to its last residue, the CDR3 has 9 amino acids. This CDR3 reads CASSEASLT.